These 25 T cell receptor beta chains originate from one sample sequenced in a study of PD-1 blockade in classical Hodgkin lymphoma. The assay was immunoSEQ multiplex PCR, and TCRdb's table has in-frame clones only and misses some. The repertoire holds around 91,000 clones, 75% to 85% seen once, with roughly 16% in the top ten. Each and every patient relapsed after autologous stem cell transplantation, and patients got differing brentuximab vedotin exposure. The source material was peripheral blood mononuclear cells (PBMCs), sampled before the second cycle of nivolumab. The receptors shown here come from a human donor with classical Hodgkin lymphoma.

The V gene is TRBV5-5, the J gene TRBJ2-3; D is possibly TRBD2 (5 bases). Trimming took off 0 bases at V and 3 bases at J, with 8 bases between the two ends. This CDR3 has 14 amino acids. The V gene's germline CDR1 is SGHKS and CDR2 YYEKEE (reference sequence). Here the CDR3 DNA reads TGTGCCAGCAGCTTGGTTCCGGGGACAGATACGCAGTATTTT. Amino acid sequence: CASSLVPGTDTQYF.

The chain combines TRBV25-1 with TRBJ2-5, with no clear D. The CDR3 is 15 amino acids. Between the trimmed V and J ends, which lost 3 bases and 2 bases, there was a span of 13 bases. Germline values: CDR1 MGHDK, CDR2 SYGVNS. CDR3 nucleotide sequence: TGTGCCAGCAGTGAGATAGGTTTGAGGCAAGAGACCCAGTACTTC. This translates into CASSEIGLRQETQYF.

This rearrangement joins TRBV6-5 to TRBJ1-6; possible D gene TRBD1, 5 bases. The V gene's germline CDR1 is MNHEY and CDR2 SVGAGI. V lost 0 bases to trimming and J lost 8 bases, with 14 bases between them. The CDR3 is made up of 16 amino acids. In nucleotides, the CDR3 is TGTGCCAGCAGTTACTCGAAGGGACCCCCACATTCACCCCTCCACTTT. This translates into CASSYSKGPPHSPLHF.

CDR3 amino acids: CASGGANLREQYF. CDR3 DNA: TGTGCCAGCGGGGGGGCGAACCTACGGGAGCAGTACTTC. J is TRBJ2-5 and V is TRBV27; TRBD2 might be the D (7 bases). The CDR3 is 13 residues long. The V end was cut by 8 bases, the J end by 11 bases, with 21 bases between. Germline V gene data show CDR1 as MNHEY and CDR2 as SMNVEV (reference sequence).

The chain uses TRBV5-1 and TRBJ2-3, with D unresolved. The V and J ends lost 4 bases and 2 bases respectively, with 11 bases between them. Per the germline V gene, CDR1 is SGHRS and CDR2 is YFSETQ. This CDR3 is built from 14 residues. The CDR3 sequence is CASSTEPYTDTQYF. CDR3 nucleotide sequence: TGCGCCAGCAGCACGGAGCCGTACACAGATACGCAGTATTTT.

J is TRBJ2-7 and V is TRBV7-9, with 7 nucleotides matching TRBD1. Looked up from germline, CDR1 is SEHNR and CDR2 is FQNEAQ (reference sequence). Trimming at V came to 1 base and at J to 0 bases, leaving 3 bases not matched to a gene. The CDR3 covers 15 residues. Here the CDR3 reads CASSLEGAPSYEQYF. As DNA, the CDR3 is TGTGCCAGCAGCTTAGAGGGGGCGCCCTCCTACGAGCAGTACTTC.

This chain connects TRBV19 to TRBJ2-3, with 9 bases aligning to TRBD2. V lost 1 base, J lost 4 bases, and 3 bases stayed unmatched. The CDR3 totals 15 residues. Germline V gives CDR1 LNHDA, CDR2 SQIVND (reference sequence). The CDR3 region has the DNA TGTGCCAGTAGTATAGGCGCGGGAGGGCCAGATACGCAGTATTTT. Amino acids: CASSIGAGGPDTQYF.

The count of this clone is one. This rearrangement joins TRBV30 to TRBJ2-3; D may be TRBD1 (5 bases). Germline lookup yields CDR1 GTSNPN and CDR2 SVGIG (reference sequence). The CDR3 contains 17 residues. V was clipped by 0 bases and J by 2 bases, with 18 bases between them. This CDR3 reads CAWSVLKSWGPTDTQYF. The DNA of the CDR3 is TGTGCCTGGAGTGTACTGAAAAGTTGGGGCCCCACAGATACGCAGTATTTT.

The chain uses TRBV27 and TRBJ2-1; 12 nucleotides agree with TRBD2. J was trimmed by 15 bases and V by 6 bases; bases with no gene match: 9. This CDR3 is built from 13 residues. Per germline, CDR1 MNHEY and CDR2 SMNVEV (reference sequence). The CDR3 region has the DNA TGTGCCAGCAGGACTAGCGGGAGCTTAGTTCCGTTCTTC. As protein: CASRTSGSLVPFF.

The CDR3 here is CASSLASGRTYNEQFF. Written as DNA, the CDR3 is TGCGCCAGCAGCTTGGCTAGCGGCAGAACCTACAATGAGCAGTTCTTC. V and J are TRBV5-1 and TRBJ2-1, with TRBD2 identical over 7 bases. Looked up from germline, CDR1 is SGHRS and CDR2 is YFSETQ. The CDR3 is 16 amino acids. Unmatched junction bases numbered 5, after V lost 0 bases and J lost 2 bases.

This chain connects TRBV7-8 to TRBJ2-7, with 8 bases lining up with TRBD2. CDR1 is SGHVS and CDR2 is FQNEAQ in the germline V gene. With 2 bases clipped from V and 7 bases from J, the junction kept 10 bases outside the gene matches. This CDR3 has 15 amino acids. The DNA of the CDR3 is TGTGCCAGCAGCTTACGTCCTAGCGGGCTGGGAGAGCAGTACTTC. Translation gives CASSLRPSGLGEQYF. Full variable domain (rest looked up from reference TRBV7-8 and TRBJ2-7): GAGVSQSPRYKVAKRGQDVALRCDPISGHVSLFWYQQALGQGPEFLTYFQNEAQLDKSGLPSDRFFAERPEGSVSTLKIQRTQQEDSAVYLCASSLRPSGLGEQYFGPGTRLTVT.

The CDR3 region has the DNA TGTGCCAGCAGCCAAGAAGTCGGGGAGCTGTTTTTT. It translates to CASSQEVGELFF. The genes are TRBV4-2 and TRBJ2-2; D remains unclear. Trimming took 0 bases from V and 7 from J, leaving 3 bases between them. The length of the CDR3 is 12 residues. Germline V lookup: CDR1 LGHNA, CDR2 YNFKEQ.

This rearrangement joins TRBV19 to TRBJ2-4; 7 bases agree with TRBD2. The V gene's germline CDR1 is LNHDA and CDR2 SQIVND (reference sequence). This CDR3 region has 14 residues. The ends lost 3 bases at V and 4 bases at J; junction bases unmatched: 3. In DNA, the CDR3 is TGTGCCAGTAGTATTACAGCGGGGAAAAACATTCAGTACTTC. It yields the protein CASSITAGKNIQYF.

This sequence joins TRBV29-1 and TRBJ1-1; the D is unclear. This CDR3 contains 13 residues. From germline, CDR1 is SQVTM and CDR2 ANQGSEA. V was trimmed by 0 bases and J by 0 bases, leaving 5 bases between them. DNA for the CDR3: TGCAGCGTTGAAGATCAGGTGAACACTGAAGCTTTCTTT. This sequence encodes CSVEDQVNTEAFF.

J is TRBJ2-7 and V is TRBV7-2, with TRBD2 as a possible D gene (6 bases). V was cut by 7 bases and J by 1 base, with 14 bases left in between. There are 14 residues in the CDR3. Germline V gene lookup returns CDR1 SGHTA and CDR2 FQGNSA. As DNA, the CDR3 is TGTGCCAGCAAAGCTTCGCGGGGTTCCTACGAGCAGTACTTC. Residues: CASKASRGSYEQYF.

This sequence joins TRBV28 and TRBJ2-7, with 8 bases that match TRBD2. Germline V gene data show CDR1 as MDHEN and CDR2 as SYDVKM. The CDR3 contains 15 residues. J lost 12 bases, V lost 6 bases, and 19 bases had no gene match. CDR3 DNA sequence: TGTGCCAGCAGCCCTCGCAGGGCGGGGGGTTTACTCCCGTACTTC. Translated: CASSPRRAGGLLPYF.

The chain is built from TRBV19 and TRBJ2-5; TRBD1 aligns across 7 bases. CDR1 is LNHDA and CDR2 is SQIVND in the germline V gene (reference sequence). The V and J ends lost 6 bases and 1 base, in that order; junction bases with no gene match: 14. This CDR3 comprises 17 residues. The CDR3 DNA sequence: TGTGCCAGTAGCCATGGGACGGGACAGCCCCTCCAAGAGACCCAGTACTTC. It yields the protein CASSHGTGQPLQETQYF.

The chain links TRBV30 to TRBJ1-3; weak D call: TRBD1 (6 bases). The ends were cut back, 2 bases at V and 4 bases at J, with 15 bases in the middle. This CDR3 is built from 15 residues. Germline V gene lookup returns CDR1 GTSNPN and CDR2 SVGIG (reference sequence). The CDR3 nucleotides read TGTGCCTGGAGTCTTCACAGGGATGCGGGAAACACCATATATTTT. This sequence encodes CAWSLHRDAGNTIYF.

CDR3 coding DNA: TGTGCCAGCAGCTTAGTCCCAGGGCTCCAAGAGACCCAGTACTTC. Translation gives CASSLVPGLQETQYF. The chain uses TRBV7-6 and TRBJ2-5; tentatively, D is TRBD1 (5 bases). The CDR3 sequence is 15 residues long. In germline, CDR1 is SGHVS, CDR2 FNYEAQ. The V gene lost 1 base and the J gene lost 1 base, with 10 bases spanning the gap.

The chain employs TRBV21-1 and TRBJ1-1; the D call of TRBD1 is as the table states it, not checked on the DNA. TRBV21-1 is termed a pseudogene. This CDR3 has 16 amino acids. Here the CDR3 DNA reads TGTGCCAGCAGCAAATTCCGCGGGACAGGGTTGCCTGAAGCTTTCTTT. The encoded protein is CASSKFRGTGLPEAFF.

The V gene is TRBV6-4, the J gene TRBJ1-1; D unresolved. Trimming pared 3 bases from V and 1 base from J, leaving 9 bases between. The germline V gene has CDR1 MRHNA and CDR2 SNTAGT. The CDR3 runs 14 residues. CDR3 loop: CASSDSSSNTEAFF. CDR3 in DNA: TGTGCCAGCAGTGATTCTTCTTCGAACACTGAAGCTTTCTTT.

This chain connects TRBV7-8 to TRBJ2-2; unclear D gene. CDR1 is SGHVS, CDR2 FQNEAQ, per germline. The CDR3 length is 13 residues. V lost 5 bases and J lost 3, with 7 bases in between. CDR3: CASSPGYTGELFF. The CDR3 DNA follows: TGTGCCAGCAGCCCCGGGTACACCGGGGAGCTGTTTTTT.

The chain couples TRBV18 to TRBJ1-1; 8 bases map to TRBD1. Germline V lookup: CDR1 KGHSH, CDR2 LQKENI. Unmatched junction bases numbered 3, after V lost 1 base and J lost 2 bases. The CDR3 extends over 15 amino acids. The CDR3 loop reads CASSPLAGGNTEAFF. DNA for the CDR3: TGTGCCAGCTCACCACTTGCAGGGGGCAACACTGAAGCTTTCTTT.

CDR3 loop: CASRADGYTGELFF. CDR3 coding DNA: TGTGCCAGCAGAGCCGACGGTTACACCGGGGAGCTGTTTTTT. This chain links TRBV6-5 with TRBJ2-2, with no clear D. V was trimmed by 6 bases and J by 3 bases, leaving 11 bases between them. Germline CDR1 is MNHEY and CDR2 is SVGAGI. The CDR3 has 14 amino acids.

In its sample, this clone was seen a few times. V gene TRBV6-1 combines with J gene TRBJ1-3; TRBD1 matches 7 bases. The CDR3 runs 13 residues. V was clipped by 4 bases and J by 4 bases; unmatched bases: 1. Germline loops: CDR1 MNHNS, CDR2 SASEGT. The CDR3 DNA reads as TGTGCCAGCAGTGGGACAGGCGGAAACACCATATATTTT. Encoded protein: CASSGTGGNTIYF.